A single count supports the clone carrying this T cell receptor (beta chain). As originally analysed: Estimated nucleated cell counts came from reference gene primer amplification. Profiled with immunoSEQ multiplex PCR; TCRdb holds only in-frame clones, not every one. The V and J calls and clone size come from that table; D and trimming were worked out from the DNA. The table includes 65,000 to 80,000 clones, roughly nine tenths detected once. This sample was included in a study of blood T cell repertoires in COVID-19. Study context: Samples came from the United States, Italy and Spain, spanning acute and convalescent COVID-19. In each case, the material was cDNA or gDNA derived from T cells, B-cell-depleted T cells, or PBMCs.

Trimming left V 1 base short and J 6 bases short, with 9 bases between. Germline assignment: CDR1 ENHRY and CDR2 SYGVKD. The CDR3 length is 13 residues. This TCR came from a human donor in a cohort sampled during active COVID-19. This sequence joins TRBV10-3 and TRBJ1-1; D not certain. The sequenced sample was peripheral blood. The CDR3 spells CAISELKRSEAFF. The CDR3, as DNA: TGTGCCATCAGTGAGTTAAAGAGATCTGAAGCTTTCTTT.